The sample holds one count of the clone carrying this T cell receptor beta chain. The antigen is unknown. Purities in excess of 95% were seen in all sorted populations. The entry originates in a study of beta chain features in type 1 diabetes. At the level of the study: All samples together contributed 85 million to 120 million sorted cells for examination.

Of the isolated RNA, all was reverse transcribed, and so the sequenced material was expressed TCRB transcripts. The table came from immunoSEQ multiplex PCR; TCRdb's copy has only in-frame clones and leaves some out. This sample has 250,000 or so clones, with 20% found just once. The V segment lost 4 bases and the J segment 8 bases; nucleotides outside the gene matches: 10. Germline V gives CDR1 SNHLY, CDR2 FYNNEI. The CDR3 runs to 15 residues. Study results and caveats: There were fewer insertions and more deletions at the VDJ junctions of type 1 diabetes patients. Type 1 diabetes patients had TCRB CDR3s that were shorter (moderately but significantly so) in all four CD4+ subsets. A closer apparent resemblance between naive, central memory and Treg TCRB repertoires was seen in patients than in healthy donors.

The sample was naive CD4+ T cells from blood. The rearrangement links TRBV2 to TRBJ1-4, with 7 bases that match TRBD1. This TCR was sampled from a woman between 40 and 50 years old with type 1 diabetes. CDR3 nucleotides: TGTGCCAGCAGTGTCCAAGGACAGGTGGGGGAAAAACTGTTTTTT. Residues: CASSVQGQVGEKLFF.